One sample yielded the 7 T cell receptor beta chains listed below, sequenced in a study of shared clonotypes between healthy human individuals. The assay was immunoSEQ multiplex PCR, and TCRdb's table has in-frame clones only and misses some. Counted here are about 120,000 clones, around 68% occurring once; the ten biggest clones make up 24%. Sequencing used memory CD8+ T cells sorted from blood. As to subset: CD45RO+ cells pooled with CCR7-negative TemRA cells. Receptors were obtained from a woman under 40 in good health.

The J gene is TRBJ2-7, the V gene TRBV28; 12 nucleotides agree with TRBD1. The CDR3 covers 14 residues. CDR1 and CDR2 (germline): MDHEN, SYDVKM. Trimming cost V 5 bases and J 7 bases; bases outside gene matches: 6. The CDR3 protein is CASSPGQGAQEQYF. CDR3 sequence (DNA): TGTGCCAGCAGTCCGGGACAGGGGGCGCAAGAGCAGTACTTC.

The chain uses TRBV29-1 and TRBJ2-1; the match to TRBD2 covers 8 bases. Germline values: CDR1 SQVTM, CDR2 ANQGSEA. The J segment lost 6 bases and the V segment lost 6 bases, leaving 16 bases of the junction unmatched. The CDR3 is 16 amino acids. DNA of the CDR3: TGCAGCGTCTCTCTACCGGGACTAGTATGGGGCAATGAGCAGTTCTTC. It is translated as CSVSLPGLVWGNEQFF.

CDR3 DNA sequence: TGTGCCAGTAGTATAGATTGTGTCGAGCTAGCGGGGGACAATGAGCAGTTCTTC. Translating gives CASSIDCVELAGDNEQFF. This sequence joins TRBV19 and TRBJ2-1; 10 positions match TRBD2. Germline V gene sequence: CDR1 LNHDA, CDR2 SQIVND (reference sequence). The trim removed 0 bases at V and 5 bases at J, leaving 10 bases unmatched. The CDR3 totals 18 residues.

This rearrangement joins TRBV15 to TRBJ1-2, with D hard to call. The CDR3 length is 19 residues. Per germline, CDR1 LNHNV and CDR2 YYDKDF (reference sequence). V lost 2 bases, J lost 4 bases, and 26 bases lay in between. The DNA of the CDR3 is TGTGCCACCAGCAGACAATCACCGCGCGGCAGAGGATCTGGCTATGGCTACACCTTC. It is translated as CATSRQSPRGRGSGYGYTF.

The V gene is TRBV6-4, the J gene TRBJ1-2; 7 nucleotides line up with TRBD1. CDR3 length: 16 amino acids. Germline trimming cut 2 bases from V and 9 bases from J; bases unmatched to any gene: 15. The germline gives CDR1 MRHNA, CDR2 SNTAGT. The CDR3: CASSDPGTEVVYCYTF. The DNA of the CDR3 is TGTGCCAGCAGTGACCCCGGGACAGAGGTCGTTTACTGCTACACCTTC.

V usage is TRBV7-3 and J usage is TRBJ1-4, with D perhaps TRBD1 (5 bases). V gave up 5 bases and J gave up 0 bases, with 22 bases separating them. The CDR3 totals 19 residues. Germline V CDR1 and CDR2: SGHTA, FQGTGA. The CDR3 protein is CASSADRSGLNSTNEKLFF. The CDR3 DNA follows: TGTGCCAGCAGCGCCGATAGATCGGGACTGAATTCAACTAATGAAAAACTGTTTTTT.

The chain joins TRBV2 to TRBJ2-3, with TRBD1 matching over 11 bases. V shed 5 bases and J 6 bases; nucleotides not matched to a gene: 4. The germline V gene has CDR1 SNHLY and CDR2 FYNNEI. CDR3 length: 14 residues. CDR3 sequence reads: CASSPGQGGDTQYF. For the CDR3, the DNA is TGTGCCAGCAGTCCGGGACAGGGGGGGGATACGCAGTATTTT.